This T cell receptor beta chain was obtained from a study of shared T cell receptors in the human thymus. Sequenced by immunoSEQ multiplex PCR; TCRdb stores in-frame clones only, minus some. In the table there are some 700,000 clones, 85% to 90% of which are singletons. The germline gives CDR1 SGHRS, CDR2 YFSETQ. The CDR3 is made up of 15 amino acids. V shed 3 bases and J shed 4 bases, with 17 bases lying between them. These same data were also listed under a study on human thymus T cells. That publication notes: Having surgery to correct congenital heart defects, healthy Finnish infants acted as the donors.

Sequencing was done on a sample of thymocytes. This rearrangement joins TRBV5-1 to TRBJ2-7; possible D gene TRBD2, 6 bases. The origin of this receptor is a boy under three years old with a congenital heart defect. CDR3 in amino acids: CASSYRQGRGYEQYF. The CDR3 DNA reads TGCGCCAGCAGCTACCGACAAGGCCGGGGGTACGAGCAGTACTTC. The whole variable domain, filled in from reference TRBV5-1 and TRBJ2-7, reads KAGVTQTPRYLIKTRGQQVTLSCSPISGHRSVSWYQQTPGQGLQFLFEYFSETQRNKGNFPGRFSGRQFSNSRSEMNVSTLELGDSALYLCASSYRQGRGYEQYFGPGTRLTVT.